Listed here is a single T cell receptor beta chain. Study processing details: Cell counts per sample came from amplifying reference gene primers. Measured with immunoSEQ multiplex PCR; TCRdb has only the in-frame clones, and not every one. V, J and clone size are those of that table, while D and trimming were read from the DNA. The table records approximately 190,000 clones, approximately 84% of them present only once. These data are taken from a study of blood T cell repertoires in COVID-19. About the research overall: Whether acute or convalescent, the COVID-19 samples came from the United States, Italy and Spain. From T cells, B-cell-depleted T cells, or PBMCs came the material, which was cDNA or gDNA.

The germline V gene encodes CDR1 SGDLS and CDR2 YYNGEE. The V end was cut by 6 bases, the J end by 1 base, with 16 bases between. The CDR3 runs to 15 residues. Sequencing used peripheral blood. This TCR came from a man aged 80 or over with acute or convalescent COVID-19. The chain links TRBV9 to TRBJ1-1, with D possibly TRBD1 on 5 matching bases. The CDR3 coding sequence is TGTGCCAGCACACGCTGGGGGACTGCGAACACTGAAGCTTTCTTT. It yields the protein CASTRWGTANTEAFF.